Given below is one T cell receptor (beta chain) in context. Its cognate antigen is unknown. This record comes from a study of cytomegalovirus exposure and HLA in healthy donors. Study outcomes and limitations: Most sequenced TCRs were rare (though some public TCRs occurred in many donors). For cytomegalovirus status, the classifier reportedly gave diagnoses with high specificity and sensitivity. Investigators reported 150 to 200 TCR beta chains as tied to cytomegalovirus.

This CDR3 is built from 15 residues. Trimming took off 5 bases at V and 2 bases at J, with 14 bases between the two ends. Germline V gives CDR1 LGHNA, CDR2 YSLEER. Separate from the approximately 670-subject first cohort was the approximately 130-subject validation cohort, to which the donors belonged. The assay was immunoSEQ multiplex PCR, and TCRdb's table has in-frame clones only and misses some. This table holds approximately 70,000 clones, approximately 94% found once. This sequence joins TRBV4-3 and TRBJ2-3, with D tentatively TRBD2 (6 bases). The clonotype originates from a woman younger than 35 in good health and CMV-seropositive. Sequenced: PBMCs. CDR3 sequence: CASSGRDSTTDTQYF. The CDR3, as DNA: TGCGCCAGCAGCGGCCGGGACTCCACCACAGATACGCAGTATTTT.